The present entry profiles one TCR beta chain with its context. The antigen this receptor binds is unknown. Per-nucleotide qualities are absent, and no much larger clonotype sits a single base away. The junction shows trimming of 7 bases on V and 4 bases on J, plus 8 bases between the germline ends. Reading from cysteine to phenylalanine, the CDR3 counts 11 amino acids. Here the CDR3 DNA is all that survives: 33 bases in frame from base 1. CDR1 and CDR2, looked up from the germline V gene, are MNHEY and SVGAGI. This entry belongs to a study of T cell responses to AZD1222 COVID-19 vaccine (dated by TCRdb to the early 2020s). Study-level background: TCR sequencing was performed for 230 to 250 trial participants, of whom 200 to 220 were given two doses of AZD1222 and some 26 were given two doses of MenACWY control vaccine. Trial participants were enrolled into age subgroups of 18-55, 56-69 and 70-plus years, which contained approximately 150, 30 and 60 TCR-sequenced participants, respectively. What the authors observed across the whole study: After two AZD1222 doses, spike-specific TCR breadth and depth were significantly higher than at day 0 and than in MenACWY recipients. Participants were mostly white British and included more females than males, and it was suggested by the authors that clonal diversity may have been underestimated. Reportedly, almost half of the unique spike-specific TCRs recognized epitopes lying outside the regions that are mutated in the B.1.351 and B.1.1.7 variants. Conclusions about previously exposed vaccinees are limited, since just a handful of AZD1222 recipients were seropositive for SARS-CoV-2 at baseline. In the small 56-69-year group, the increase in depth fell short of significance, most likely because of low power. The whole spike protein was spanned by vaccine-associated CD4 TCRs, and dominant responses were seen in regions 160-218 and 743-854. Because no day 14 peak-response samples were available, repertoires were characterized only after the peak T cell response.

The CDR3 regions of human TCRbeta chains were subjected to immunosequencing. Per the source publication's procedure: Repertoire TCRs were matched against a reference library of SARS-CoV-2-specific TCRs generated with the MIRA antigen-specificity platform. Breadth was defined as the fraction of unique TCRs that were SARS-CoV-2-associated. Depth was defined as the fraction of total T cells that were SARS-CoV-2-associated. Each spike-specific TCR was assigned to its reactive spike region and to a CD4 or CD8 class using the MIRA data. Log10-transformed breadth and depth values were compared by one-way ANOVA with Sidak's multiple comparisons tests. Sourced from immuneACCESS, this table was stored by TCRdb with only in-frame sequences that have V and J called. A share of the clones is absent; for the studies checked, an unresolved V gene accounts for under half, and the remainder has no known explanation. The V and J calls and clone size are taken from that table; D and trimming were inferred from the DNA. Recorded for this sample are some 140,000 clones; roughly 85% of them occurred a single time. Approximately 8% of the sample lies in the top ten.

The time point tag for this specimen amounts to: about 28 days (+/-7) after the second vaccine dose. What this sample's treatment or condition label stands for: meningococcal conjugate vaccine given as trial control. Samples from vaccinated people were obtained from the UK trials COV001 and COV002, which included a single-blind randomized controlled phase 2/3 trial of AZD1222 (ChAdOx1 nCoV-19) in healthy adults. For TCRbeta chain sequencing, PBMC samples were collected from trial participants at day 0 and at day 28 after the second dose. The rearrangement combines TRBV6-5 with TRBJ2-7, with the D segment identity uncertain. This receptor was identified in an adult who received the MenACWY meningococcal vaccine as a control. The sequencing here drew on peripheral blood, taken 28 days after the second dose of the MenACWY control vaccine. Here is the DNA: TGTGCCAGCAATAACTATTACGAGCAGTACTTC. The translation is CASNNYYEQYF.